This TCR beta chain was captured in a study of cytomegalovirus exposure and HLA in healthy donors. Overall study findings and caveats: Cytomegalovirus association was assigned to approximately 180 TCR beta chains. A classifier reportedly called cytomegalovirus status with high sensitivity and specificity. Some segments of the V type, notably TRBV6-2 and TRBV6-3, were excluded as indistinguishable.

A word on this clone: Its specificity is unknown.

CDR3 length: 15 amino acids. V was pared by 4 bases and J by 2 bases, with 5 bases of the junction left unmatched. The V gene's germline CDR1 is MDHEN and CDR2 SYDVKM. Use of 60 Vbeta and 13 Jbeta primers characterized the PCR. The method was immunoSEQ multiplex PCR; TCRdb's version includes in-frame clones alone and lacks a portion of them. Among under 130,000 clones listed, 79% were seen once. The sequence was collected from a woman between 40 and 55 years old in good health and CMV-seronegative. The chain links TRBV28 to TRBJ2-7, with 10 bases matching TRBD2. Sequenced sample: PBMCs. This CDR3 reads CASSSLAGEAYEQYF. The CDR3 DNA follows: TGTGCCAGCAGTTCGCTAGCGGGAGAGGCCTACGAGCAGTACTTC.